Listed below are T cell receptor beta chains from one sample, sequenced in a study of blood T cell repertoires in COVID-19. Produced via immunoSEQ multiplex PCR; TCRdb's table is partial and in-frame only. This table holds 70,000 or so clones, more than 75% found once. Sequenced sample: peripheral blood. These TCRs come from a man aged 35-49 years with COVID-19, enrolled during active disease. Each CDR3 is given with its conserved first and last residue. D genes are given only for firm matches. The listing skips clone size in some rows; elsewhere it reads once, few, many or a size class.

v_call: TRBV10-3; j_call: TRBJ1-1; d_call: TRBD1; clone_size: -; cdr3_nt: TGTGCCGTACGGGGGGGGGACAGCACTGAAGCTTTCTTT; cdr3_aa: CAVRGGDSTEAFF
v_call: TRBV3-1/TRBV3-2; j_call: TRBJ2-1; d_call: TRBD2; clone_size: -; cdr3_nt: TGTGCCAGCAGCCGAGGTAGCGGGGGGAACAATGAGCAGTTCTTC; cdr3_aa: CASSRGSGGNNEQFF
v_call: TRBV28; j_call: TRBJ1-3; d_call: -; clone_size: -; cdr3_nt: TGTGCCAGCAGCCACCCGGGGGGCTCCTCTGGAAACACCATATATTTT; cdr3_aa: CASSHPGGSSGNTIYF
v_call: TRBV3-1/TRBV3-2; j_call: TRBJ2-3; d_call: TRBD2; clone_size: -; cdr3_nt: TGTGCCAGCACTTCCACTAGCGGGGGATATACGCAGTATTTT; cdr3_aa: CASTSTSGGYTQYF
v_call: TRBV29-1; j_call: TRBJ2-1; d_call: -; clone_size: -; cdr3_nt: TGCAGCCTTGGGGTGGGCCCCAAAGGCTCCTACAATGAGCAGTTCTTC; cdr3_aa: CSLGVGPKGSYNEQFF
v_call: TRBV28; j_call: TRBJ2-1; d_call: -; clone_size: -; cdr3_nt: TGTGCCAGCAGTGTACAGGACCGAAGGCAGTTCTTC; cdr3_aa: CASSVQDRRQFF
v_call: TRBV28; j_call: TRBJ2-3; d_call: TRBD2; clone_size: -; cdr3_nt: TGTGCCAGCAGCTTCCGGGGGGGGTCCCGCACAGATACGCAGTATTTT; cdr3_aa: CASSFRGGSRTDTQYF
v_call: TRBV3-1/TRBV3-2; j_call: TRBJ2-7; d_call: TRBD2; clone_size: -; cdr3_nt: TGTGCCAGCAGCCAGGTTAGCGGGGGGCCCCACGAGCAGTACTTC; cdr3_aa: CASSQVSGGPHEQYF
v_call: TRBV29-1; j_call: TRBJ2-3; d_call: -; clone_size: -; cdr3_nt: TGCAGCGTTGAGCAGGGAAGCACAGATACGCAGTATTTT; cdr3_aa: CSVEQGSTDTQYF
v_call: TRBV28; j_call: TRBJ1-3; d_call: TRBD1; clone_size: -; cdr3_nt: TGTGCCAGCCTCGACAGGGTAGGAAACACCATATATTTT; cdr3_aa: CASLDRVGNTIYF
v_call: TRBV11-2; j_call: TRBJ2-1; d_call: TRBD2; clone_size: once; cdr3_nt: TGTGCCAGCAGGTCCTTTAGCGGGGAGTTATTTGAGCAGTTCTTC; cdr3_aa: CASRSFSGELFEQFF
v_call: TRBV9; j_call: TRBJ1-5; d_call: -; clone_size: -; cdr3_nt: TGTGCCAGCAGCACAGGGTTAGTTGATCAGCCCCAGCATTTT; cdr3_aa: CASSTGLVDQPQHF
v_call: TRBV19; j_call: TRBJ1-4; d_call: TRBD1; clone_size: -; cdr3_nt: TGTGCCAGTATGGAGACCCTCGGACAGGGCCATGAAAAACTGTTTTTT; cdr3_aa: CASMETLGQGHEKLFF
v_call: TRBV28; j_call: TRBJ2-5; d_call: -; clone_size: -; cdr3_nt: TGTGCCAGCAGTCCCCACGAGGCCCAGTACTTC; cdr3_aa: CASSPHEAQYF
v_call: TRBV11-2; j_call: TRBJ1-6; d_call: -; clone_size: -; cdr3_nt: TGTGCCAGCAGGGGGGGGAGATCAGCGGGGAATTCACCCCTCCACTTT; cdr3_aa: CASRGGRSAGNSPLHF
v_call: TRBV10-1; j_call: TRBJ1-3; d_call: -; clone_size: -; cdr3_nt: TGCGCCAGCAGCCTAGGAGCCTCTGGAAACACCATATATTTT; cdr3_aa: CASSLGASGNTIYF
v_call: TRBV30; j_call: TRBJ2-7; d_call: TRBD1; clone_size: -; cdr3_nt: TGTGCCTGGAGGCCTCCAGACAGGGTCTACGAGCAGTACTTC; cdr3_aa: CAWRPPDRVYEQYF
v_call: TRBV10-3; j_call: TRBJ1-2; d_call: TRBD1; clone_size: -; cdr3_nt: TGTGCCATCAACAAGGACAGGACCTATGGCTACACCTTC; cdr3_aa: CAINKDRTYGYTF
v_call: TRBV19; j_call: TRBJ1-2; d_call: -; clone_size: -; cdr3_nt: TGTGCCAGTAGGGGGACATACTATGGCTACACCTTC; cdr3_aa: CASRGTYYGYTF
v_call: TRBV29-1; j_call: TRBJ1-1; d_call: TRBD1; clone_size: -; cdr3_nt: TGCAGCGCCGGGACAGGGGGTTTTGAAGCTTTCTTT; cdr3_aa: CSAGTGGFEAFF
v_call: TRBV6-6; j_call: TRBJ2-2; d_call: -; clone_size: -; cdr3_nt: TGTGCCAGCAGGGTCGGGGTACCGGCCGGGGAGCTGTTTTTT; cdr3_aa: CASRVGVPAGELFF
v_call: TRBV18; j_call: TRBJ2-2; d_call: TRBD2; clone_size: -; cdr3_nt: TGTGCCAGCTCACCCCCGGGAGGGGGCACCGGGGAGCTGTTTTTT; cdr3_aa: CASSPPGGGTGELFF
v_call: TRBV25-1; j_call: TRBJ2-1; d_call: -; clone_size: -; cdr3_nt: TGTGCCAGCAGTGAGTTAGGGGGAACAGGGAATGAGCAGTTCTTC; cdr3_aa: CASSELGGTGNEQFF
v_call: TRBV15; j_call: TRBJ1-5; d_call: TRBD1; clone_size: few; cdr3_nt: TGTGCCACCAGCCGCGGCCGGAGGACAGGGGTGGAGAGTCAGCCCCAGCATTTT; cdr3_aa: CATSRGRRTGVESQPQHF
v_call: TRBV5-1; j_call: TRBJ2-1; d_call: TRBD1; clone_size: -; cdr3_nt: TGCGCCAGCAGCTTGGCCCCCGGACAGGGGCAGTTCTTC; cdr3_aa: CASSLAPGQGQFF
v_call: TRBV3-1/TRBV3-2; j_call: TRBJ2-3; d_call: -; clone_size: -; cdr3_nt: TGTGCCAGCAGCCACAGGACTATAAGCACAGATACGCAGTATTTT; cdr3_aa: CASSHRTISTDTQYF
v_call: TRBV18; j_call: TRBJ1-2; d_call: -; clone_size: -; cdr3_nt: TGTGCCAGCTCACCAACAGGAGCTAGGGGCTACACCTTC; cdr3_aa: CASSPTGARGYTF
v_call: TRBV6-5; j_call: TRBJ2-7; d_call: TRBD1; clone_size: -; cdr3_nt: TGTGCCAGCAGTTACTCGGGACAGGGTAGGGAGCAGTACTTC; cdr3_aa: CASSYSGQGREQYF
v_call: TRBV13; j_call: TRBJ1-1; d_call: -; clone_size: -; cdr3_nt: TGTGCCAGCATCTATGGGCGGTCGGGAACTGAAGCTTTCTTT; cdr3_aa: CASIYGRSGTEAFF
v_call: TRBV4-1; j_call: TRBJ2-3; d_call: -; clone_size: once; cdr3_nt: TGCGCCAGCAGCCTCAACCCCGCGGCGGATACGCAGTATTTT; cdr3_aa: CASSLNPAADTQYF
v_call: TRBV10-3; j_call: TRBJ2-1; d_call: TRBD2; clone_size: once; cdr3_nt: TGTGCCATCAGTGCTCCGGGACTAGCGGCGCATGAGCAGTTCTTC; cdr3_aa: CAISAPGLAAHEQFF
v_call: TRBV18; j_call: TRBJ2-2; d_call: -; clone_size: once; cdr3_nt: TGTGCCAGCTCACCAAACAGGGAGCTGTTTTTT; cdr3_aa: CASSPNRELFF
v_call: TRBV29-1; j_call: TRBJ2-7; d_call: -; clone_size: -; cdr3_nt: TGCAGCGCTGAGACAGGTCGGCCCTACGAGCAGTACTTC; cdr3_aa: CSAETGRPYEQYF
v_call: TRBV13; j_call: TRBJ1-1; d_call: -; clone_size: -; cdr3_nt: TGTGCCAGCAGCGTCGGGCCCGGGGACACTGAAGCTTTCTTT; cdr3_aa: CASSVGPGDTEAFF
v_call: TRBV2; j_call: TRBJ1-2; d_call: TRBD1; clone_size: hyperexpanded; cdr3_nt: TGTGCCAGCAGGATGGGGACAGCGGACTATGGCTACACCTTC; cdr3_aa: CASRMGTADYGYTF
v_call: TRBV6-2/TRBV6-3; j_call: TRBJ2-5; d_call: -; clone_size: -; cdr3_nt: TGTGCCAGCAGCCGCTCCGCCACTTCCCAGTACTTC; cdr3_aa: CASSRSATSQYF
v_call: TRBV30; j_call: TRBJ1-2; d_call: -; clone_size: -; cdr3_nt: TGTGCCTGGAGTTTGGACAGTGACTACACCTTC; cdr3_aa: CAWSLDSDYTF
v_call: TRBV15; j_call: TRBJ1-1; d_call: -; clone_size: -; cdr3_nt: TGTGCCACCAAGGAGTCTCGGAACACTGAAGCTTTCTTT; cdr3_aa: CATKESRNTEAFF
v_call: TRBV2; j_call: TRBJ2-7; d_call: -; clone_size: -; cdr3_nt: TGTGCCAGCAGTAGGGGGACCGGGCCCTACGAGCAGTACTTC; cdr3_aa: CASSRGTGPYEQYF
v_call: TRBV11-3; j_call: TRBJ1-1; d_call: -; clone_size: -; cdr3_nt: TGTGCCAGCAGCTTAGCCGGGGGCGGGGGTGGCACTGAAGCTTTCTTT; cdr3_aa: CASSLAGGGGGTEAFF
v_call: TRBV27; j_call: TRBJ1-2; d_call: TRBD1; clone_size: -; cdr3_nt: TGTGCCAGCAGCAGACAGGGGAGCGGCTACACCTTC; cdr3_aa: CASSRQGSGYTF
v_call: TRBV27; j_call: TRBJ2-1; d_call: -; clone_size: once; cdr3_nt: TGTGCCAGCAGTTTAAACCGGGACTCCTCCTACAATGAGCAGTTCTTC; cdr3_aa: CASSLNRDSSYNEQFF
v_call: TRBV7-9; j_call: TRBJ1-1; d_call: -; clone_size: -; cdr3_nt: TGTGCCAGCAGCTTCCAGACAGGAGAGACTGAAGCTTTCTTT; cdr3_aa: CASSFQTGETEAFF
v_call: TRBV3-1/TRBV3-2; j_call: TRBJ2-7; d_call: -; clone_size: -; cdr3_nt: TGTGCCAGCAGCCACCAGGCCTACGAGCAGTACTTC; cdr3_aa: CASSHQAYEQYF
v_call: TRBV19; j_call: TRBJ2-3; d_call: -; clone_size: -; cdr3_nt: TGTGCCAGTAGTATTATCCCCGGTACAGATACGCAGTATTTT; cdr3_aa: CASSIIPGTDTQYF
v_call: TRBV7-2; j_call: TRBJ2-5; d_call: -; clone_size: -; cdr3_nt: TGTGCCAGCAGCAGCCGCCAGCGCCAACAAGAGACCCAGTACTTC; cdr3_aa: CASSSRQRQQETQYF
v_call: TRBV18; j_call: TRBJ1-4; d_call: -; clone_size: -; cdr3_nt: TGTGCCAGCTCACCAGGGACAATCCATGAAAAACTGTTTTTT; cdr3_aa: CASSPGTIHEKLFF
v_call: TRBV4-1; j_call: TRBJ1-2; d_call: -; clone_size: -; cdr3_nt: TGCGCCAGCAGCCAAGGTCATTCAGCTAACTATGGCTACACCTTC; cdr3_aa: CASSQGHSANYGYTF
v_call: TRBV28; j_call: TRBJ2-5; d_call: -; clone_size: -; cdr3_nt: TGTGCCAGCAGTTTAAGGGGGGGTGGCGAGACCCAGTACTTC; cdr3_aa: CASSLRGGGETQYF
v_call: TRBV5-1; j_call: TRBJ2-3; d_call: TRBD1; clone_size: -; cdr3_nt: TGCGCCAGCAGCCCGGGACAGGAAACAGATACGCAGTATTTT; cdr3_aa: CASSPGQETDTQYF
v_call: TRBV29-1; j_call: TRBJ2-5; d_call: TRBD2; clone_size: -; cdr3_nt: TGCAGCGTCCTGTTAGGAGCGGGGGGGCAAGAGACCCAGTACTTC; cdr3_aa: CSVLLGAGGQETQYF
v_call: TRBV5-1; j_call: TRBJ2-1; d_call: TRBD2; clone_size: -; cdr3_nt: TGCGCCAGCAGCCGAGCGGGGGGCTCCTACAATGAGCAGTTCTTC; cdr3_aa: CASSRAGGSYNEQFF
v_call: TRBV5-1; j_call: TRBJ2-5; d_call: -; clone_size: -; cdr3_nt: TGCGCCAGCAGCTTGGCCGTGGTGGAGGGCCGAAGGACCCAGTACTTC; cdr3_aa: CASSLAVVEGRRTQYF